This TCR beta chain was identified during a study of OX40 agonist ivuxolimab in advanced cancers. Study-wide context: The dose-escalation group included hepatocellular carcinoma, melanoma, renal cell carcinoma and head and neck cancer.

Libraries were prepared by immunoSEQ multiplex PCR; TCRdb keeps only in-frame clonotypes and omits some of them. This sample carries more than 45,000 clones, approximately 84% of them seen once, and the ten largest clones take 9% to 10%. CDR1 is LNHDA, CDR2 SQIVND, per germline (reference sequence). This CDR3 region has 15 residues. With 6 bases clipped from V and 10 bases from J, the junction kept 9 bases outside the gene matches. This sample comprised CD4+ or CD8+ T cells sorted from blood, obtained in a trial of the OX40 agonist ivuxolimab. The V and J genes are TRBV19 and TRBJ2-1, with 13 bases identical to TRBD2. This clonotype was sampled from an adult with an advanced solid tumor such as melanoma, head and neck, liver or kidney cancer. The CDR3 region is CASRPGTSGIFEQFF. CDR3 in DNA: TGTGCCAGTAGGCCAGGGACTAGCGGGATATTCGAGCAGTTCTTC.